Below, 18 T cell receptor beta chains from the same sample are listed, as sequenced in a study of CXCR3-negative and CXCR3-positive naive CD8 T cells. Libraries of TRB cDNA were made by 5' RACE and carried UMIs. TCRdb re-called the 5' RACE reads, yielding one record per CDR3 amino acid sequence without DNA. The table lists 46,000 or so distinct CDR3 sequences. The sample comprised naive CXCR3- CD8+ T cells from blood. Noted subset: CD45RO-CCR7+CD27+CD95- naive CD8+ T cells lacking CXCR3 (TNR3-). These receptors all stem from a human donor in good health. Some clones in this sample may be carry-over from other donors' samples.

The J gene is TRBJ2-2, the V gene TRBV10-3. The CDR3 runs 15 residues. Germline assignment: CDR1 ENHRY and CDR2 SYGVKD. CDR3: CAISETVTNTGELFF.

The rearrangement uses TRBV29-1 and TRBJ2-1; no DNA is available, so the TRBD1 call from TCRdb remains unchecked. The CDR3 loop spans 15 amino acids. Germline values: CDR1 SQVTM, CDR2 ANQGSEA. The CDR3 sequence is CSVEDLATVYNEQFF.

V and J are TRBV7-2 and TRBJ2-1; TCRdb picks TRBD2, but there is no DNA to check that call. CDR1 is SGHTA, CDR2 FQGNSA, per germline. The CDR3 length is 16 residues. CDR3 loop: CASSLVGGGGYNEQFF.

The rearrangement links TRBV27 to TRBJ2-7; as DNA is missing, the TRBD2 call by TCRdb cannot be tested. This CDR3 region has 14 residues. Per germline, CDR1 MNHEY and CDR2 SMNVEV (reference sequence). CDR3: CASSLGPDGYEQYF.

CDR3 loop: CSVEVWLGRGLNTEAFF. The genes are TRBV29-1 and TRBJ1-1. CDR1 is SQVTM and CDR2 is ANQGSEA in the germline V gene. CDR3 length: 17 residues.

The chain couples TRBV20-1 to TRBJ1-1. This CDR3 spans 15 amino acids. Germline V gives CDR1 DFQATT, CDR2 SNEGSKA (reference sequence). The CDR3 spells CSARDLANGNTEAFF.

The chain couples TRBV7-8 to TRBJ2-1. The CDR3 runs to 15 residues. Per the germline V gene, CDR1 is SGHVS and CDR2 is FQNEAQ. The CDR3 sequence is CASSPDISSYNEQFF.

The chain employs TRBV28 and TRBJ2-2. The germline V gene encodes CDR1 MDHEN and CDR2 SYDVKM. The CDR3 runs 14 residues. CDR3 sequence: CASSRRGFTGELFF.

V usage is TRBV7-8 and J usage is TRBJ2-1; TCRdb's D call of TRBD2 is untestable without DNA. The length of the CDR3 is 16 residues. Germline CDR1 reads SGHVS; CDR2 reads FQNEAQ. The CDR3 here is CASSLALGRPNNEQFF.

The chain couples TRBV13 to TRBJ2-3. Germline CDR1 PRHDT, CDR2 FYEKMQ (reference sequence). The CDR3 length is 13 residues. The chain's CDR3 is CASSSETTDTQYF.

The chain is built from TRBV30 and TRBJ1-1; the TCRdb D gene call, TRBD1, has no DNA to confirm it. Germline assignment: CDR1 GTSNPN and CDR2 SVGIG (reference sequence). CDR3 length equals 12 residues. Here the CDR3 reads CAAPYRETEAFF.

In terms of frequency, this clonotype is medium-sized (0.01 to 0.1%). This chain links TRBV6-2 or TRBV6-3 with TRBJ2-1; TCRdb indicates TRBD2, and absent DNA this call remains unverified. The CDR3 contains 16 residues. Germline CDR1 is MNHEY and CDR2 is SVGEGT. The CDR3: CASSLLAEGSHNEQFF.

The chain couples TRBV9 to TRBJ2-1; TCRdb gives TRBD2 as the D gene, but with no DNA this cannot be confirmed. This CDR3 has 14 amino acids. Germline CDR1 reads SGDLS; CDR2 reads YYNGEE. The CDR3 region is CASSVVGLAHEQFF.

The CDR3 spells CASSPPDRATGELFF. The chain is built from TRBV18 and TRBJ2-2; without DNA, the TCRdb call of TRBD1 cannot be checked. CDR3 length equals 15 residues. The germline gives CDR1 KGHSH, CDR2 LQKENI.

The chain links TRBV4-3 to TRBJ2-2. The CDR3 is 13 amino acids. Germline V gene sequence: CDR1 LGHNA, CDR2 YSLEER. CDR3 residues: CASSQDSGGELFF.

The chain recombines TRBV25-1 with TRBJ2-1; there is no DNA to check the TCRdb D call of TRBD1. Germline assignment: CDR1 MGHDK and CDR2 SYGVNS. This CDR3 contains 17 residues. The CDR3 region is CASRGDRGLTSYNEQFF.

The chain combines TRBV24-1 with TRBJ2-5; TCRdb picks TRBD2, but there is no DNA to check that call. The CDR3 covers 16 residues. Per germline, CDR1 KGHDR and CDR2 SFDVKD. CDR3 residues: CATSEGTSGGQETQYF.

V and J are TRBV6-2 or TRBV6-3 and TRBJ2-3; no DNA is available, so the TRBD2 call from TCRdb remains unchecked. The CDR3 length is 18 residues. CDR1 is MNHEY and CDR2 is SVGEGT in the germline V gene. The CDR3 sequence: CASSYNISPSEGTDTQYF.